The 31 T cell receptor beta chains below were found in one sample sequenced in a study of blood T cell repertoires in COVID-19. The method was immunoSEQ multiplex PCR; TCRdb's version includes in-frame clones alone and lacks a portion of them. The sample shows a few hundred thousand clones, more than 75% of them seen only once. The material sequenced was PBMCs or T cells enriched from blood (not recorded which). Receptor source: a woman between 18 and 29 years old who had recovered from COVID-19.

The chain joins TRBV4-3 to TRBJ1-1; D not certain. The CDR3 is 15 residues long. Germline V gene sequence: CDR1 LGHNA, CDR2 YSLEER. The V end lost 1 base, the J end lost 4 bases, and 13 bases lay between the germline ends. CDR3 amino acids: CASSQGATEVTEAFF. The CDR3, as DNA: TGCGCCAGCAGCCAAGGAGCAACGGAGGTCACTGAAGCTTTCTTT.

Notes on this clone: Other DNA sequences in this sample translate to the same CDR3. The CDR3 region is CASSSGQYGYTF. The CDR3 coding sequence is TGTGCCAGCAGTTCTGGACAGTATGGCTACACCTTC. This rearrangement joins TRBV28 to TRBJ1-2, with D possibly TRBD1 on 6 matching bases. Trimming cost V 4 bases and J 5 bases, with 8 bases left between them. Germline CDR1 is MDHEN and CDR2 is SYDVKM. This CDR3 is 12 amino acids long.

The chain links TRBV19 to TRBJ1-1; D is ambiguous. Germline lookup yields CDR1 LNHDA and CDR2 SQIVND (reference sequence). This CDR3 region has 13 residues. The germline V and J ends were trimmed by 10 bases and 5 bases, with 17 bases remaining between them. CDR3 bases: TGTGCCACCTCGGCGGGAGGGAGGACTGAAGCTTTCTTT. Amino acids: CATSAGGRTEAFF.

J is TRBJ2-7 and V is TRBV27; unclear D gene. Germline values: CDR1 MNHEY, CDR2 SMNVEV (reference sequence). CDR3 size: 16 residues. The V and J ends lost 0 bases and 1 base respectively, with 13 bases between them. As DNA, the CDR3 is TGTGCCAGCAGTTTATCCTGGGCAGCTCGGTCCTACGAGCAGTACTTC. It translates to CASSLSWAARSYEQYF.

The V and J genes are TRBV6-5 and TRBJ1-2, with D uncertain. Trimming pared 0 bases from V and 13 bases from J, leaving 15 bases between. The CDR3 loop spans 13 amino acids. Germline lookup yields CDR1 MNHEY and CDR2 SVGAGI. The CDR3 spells CASSYSGSRIGTF. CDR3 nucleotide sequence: TGTGCCAGCAGTTACTCGGGCAGCCGAATAGGCACCTTC.

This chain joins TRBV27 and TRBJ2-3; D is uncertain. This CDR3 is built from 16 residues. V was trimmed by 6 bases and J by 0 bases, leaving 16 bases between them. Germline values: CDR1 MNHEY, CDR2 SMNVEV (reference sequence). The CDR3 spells CASSSSRETSTDTQYF. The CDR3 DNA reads TGTGCCAGCAGCTCGTCTAGAGAAACTAGCACAGATACGCAGTATTTT.

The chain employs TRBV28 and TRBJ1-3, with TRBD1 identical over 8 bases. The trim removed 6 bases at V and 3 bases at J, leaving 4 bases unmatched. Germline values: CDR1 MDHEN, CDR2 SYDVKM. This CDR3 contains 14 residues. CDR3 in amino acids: CASSLTGVGNTIYF. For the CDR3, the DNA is TGTGCCAGCAGCCTGACAGGGGTTGGAAACACCATATATTTT.

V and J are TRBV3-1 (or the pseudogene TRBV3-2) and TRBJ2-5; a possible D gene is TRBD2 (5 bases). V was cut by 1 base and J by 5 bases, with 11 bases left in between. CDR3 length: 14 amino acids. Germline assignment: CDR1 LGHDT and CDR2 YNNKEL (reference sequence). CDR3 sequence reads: CASSQARVFETQYF. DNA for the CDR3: TGTGCCAGCAGCCAAGCGCGGGTATTCGAGACCCAGTACTTC.

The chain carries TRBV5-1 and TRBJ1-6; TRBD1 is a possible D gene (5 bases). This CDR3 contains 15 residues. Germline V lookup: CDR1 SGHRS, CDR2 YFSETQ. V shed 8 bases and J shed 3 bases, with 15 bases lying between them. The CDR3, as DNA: TGCGCCAGTGGGGCGGGGTTGGACTATAATTCACCCCTCCACTTT. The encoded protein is CASGAGLDYNSPLHF.

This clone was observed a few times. This CDR3 is CASSLNRPDSTDTQYF. The DNA of the CDR3 is TGCGCCAGCAGCTTGAACAGGCCTGATAGCACAGATACGCAGTATTTT. This chain uses TRBV5-1 with TRBJ2-3, with a possible D match to TRBD1 (5 bases). The germline gives CDR1 SGHRS, CDR2 YFSETQ. V dropped 1 base and J dropped 0 bases, with 12 bases sitting between them. The length of the CDR3 is 16 residues.

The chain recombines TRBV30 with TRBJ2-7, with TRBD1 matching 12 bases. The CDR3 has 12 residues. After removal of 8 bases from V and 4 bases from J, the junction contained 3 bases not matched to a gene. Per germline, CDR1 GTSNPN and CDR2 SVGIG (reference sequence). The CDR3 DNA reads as TGTGCCGCGGGACAGGGGGCGTACGAGCAGTACTTC. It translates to CAAGQGAYEQYF.

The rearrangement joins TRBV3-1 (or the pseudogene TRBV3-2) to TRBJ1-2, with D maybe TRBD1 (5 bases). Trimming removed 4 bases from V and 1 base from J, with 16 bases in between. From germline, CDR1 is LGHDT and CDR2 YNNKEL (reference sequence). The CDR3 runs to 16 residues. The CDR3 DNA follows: TGTGCCAGCAGCCCCCATGATCGGACAAGTAACTATGGCTACACCTTC. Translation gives CASSPHDRTSNYGYTF.

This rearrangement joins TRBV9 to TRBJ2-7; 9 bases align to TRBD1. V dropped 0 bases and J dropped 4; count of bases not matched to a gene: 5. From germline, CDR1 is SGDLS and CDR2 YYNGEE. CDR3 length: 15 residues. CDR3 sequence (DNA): TGTGCCAGCAGCGTAGGGGGACAGGGCATATACGAGCAGTACTTC. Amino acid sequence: CASSVGGQGIYEQYF.

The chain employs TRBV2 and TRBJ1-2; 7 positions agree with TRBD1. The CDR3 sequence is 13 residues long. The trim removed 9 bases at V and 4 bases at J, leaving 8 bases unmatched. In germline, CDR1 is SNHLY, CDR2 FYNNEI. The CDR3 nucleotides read TGTGCCAGTGAGAGACAGGGCAGCTATGGCTACACCTTC. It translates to CASERQGSYGYTF.

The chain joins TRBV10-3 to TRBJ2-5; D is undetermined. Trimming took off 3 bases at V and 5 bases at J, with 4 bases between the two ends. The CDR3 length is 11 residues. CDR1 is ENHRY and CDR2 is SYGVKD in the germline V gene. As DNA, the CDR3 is TGTGCCATCAGTGACGAGGAGACCCAGTACTTC. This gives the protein CAISDEETQYF.

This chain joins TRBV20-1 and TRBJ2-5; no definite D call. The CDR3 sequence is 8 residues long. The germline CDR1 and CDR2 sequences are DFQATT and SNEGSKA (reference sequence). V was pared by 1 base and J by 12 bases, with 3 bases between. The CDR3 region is CSARGEYF. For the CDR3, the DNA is TGCAGTGCTAGAGGCGAGTACTTC.

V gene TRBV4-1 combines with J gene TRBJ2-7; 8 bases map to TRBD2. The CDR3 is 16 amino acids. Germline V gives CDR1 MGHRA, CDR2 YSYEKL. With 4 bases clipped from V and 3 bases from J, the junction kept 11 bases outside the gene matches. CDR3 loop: CASSPELGGLGYEQYF. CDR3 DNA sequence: TGCGCCAGCAGCCCCGAGCTCGGGGGACTAGGCTACGAGCAGTACTTC.

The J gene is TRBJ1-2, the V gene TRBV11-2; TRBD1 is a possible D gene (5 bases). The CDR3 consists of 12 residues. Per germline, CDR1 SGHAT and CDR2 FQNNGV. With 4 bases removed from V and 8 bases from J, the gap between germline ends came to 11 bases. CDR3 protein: CASSSQGLGYTF. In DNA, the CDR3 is TGTGCCAGCAGCTCTCAGGGATTGGGCTACACCTTC.

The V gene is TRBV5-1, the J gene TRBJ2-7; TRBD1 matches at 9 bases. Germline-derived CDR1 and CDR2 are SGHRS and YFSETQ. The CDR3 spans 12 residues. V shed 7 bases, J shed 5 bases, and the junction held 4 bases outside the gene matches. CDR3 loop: CASGDRVHEQYF. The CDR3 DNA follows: TGCGCCAGCGGGGACAGGGTCCACGAGCAGTACTTC.

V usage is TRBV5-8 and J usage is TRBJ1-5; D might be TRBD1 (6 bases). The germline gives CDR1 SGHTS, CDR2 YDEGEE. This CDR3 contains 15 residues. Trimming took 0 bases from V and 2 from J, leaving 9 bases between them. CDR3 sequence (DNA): TGTGCCAGCAGCTTGGAGGGGGGGGGCAATCAGCCCCAGCATTTT. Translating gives CASSLEGGGNQPQHF. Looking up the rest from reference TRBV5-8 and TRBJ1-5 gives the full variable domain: EAGVTQSPTHLIKTRGQQATLRCSPISGHTSVYWYQQALGLGLQFLLWYDEGEERNRGNFPPRFSGRQFPNYSSELNVNALELEDSALYLCASSLEGGGNQPQHFGDGTRLSIL.

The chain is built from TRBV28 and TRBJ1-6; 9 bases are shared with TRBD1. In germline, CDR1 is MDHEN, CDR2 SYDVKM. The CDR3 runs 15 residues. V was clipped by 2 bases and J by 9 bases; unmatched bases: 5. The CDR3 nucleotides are TGTGCCAGCAGTTTAACAGGACAGGGGACTTCACCCCTCCACTTT. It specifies CASSLTGQGTSPLHF.

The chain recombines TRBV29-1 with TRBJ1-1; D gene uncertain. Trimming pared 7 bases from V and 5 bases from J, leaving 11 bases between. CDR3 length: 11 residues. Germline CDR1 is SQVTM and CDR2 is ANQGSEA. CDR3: CSAVSATEAFF. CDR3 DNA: TGCAGCGCTGTCAGCGCAACTGAAGCTTTCTTT.

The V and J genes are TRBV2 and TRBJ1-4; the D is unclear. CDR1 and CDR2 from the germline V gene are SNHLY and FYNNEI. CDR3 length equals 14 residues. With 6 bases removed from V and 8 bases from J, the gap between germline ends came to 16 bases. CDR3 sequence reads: CASRGSGSREKLFF. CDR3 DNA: TGTGCCAGCAGGGGGAGTGGATCCAGGGAAAAACTGTTTTTT.

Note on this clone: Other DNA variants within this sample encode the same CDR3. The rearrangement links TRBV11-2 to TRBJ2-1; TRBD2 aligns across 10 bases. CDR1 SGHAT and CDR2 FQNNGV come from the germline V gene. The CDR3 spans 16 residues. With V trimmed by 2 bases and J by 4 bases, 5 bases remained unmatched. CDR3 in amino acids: CASSLRLAGVYNEQFF. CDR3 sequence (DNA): TGTGCCAGCAGCTTAAGGCTAGCGGGGGTATACAATGAGCAGTTCTTC.

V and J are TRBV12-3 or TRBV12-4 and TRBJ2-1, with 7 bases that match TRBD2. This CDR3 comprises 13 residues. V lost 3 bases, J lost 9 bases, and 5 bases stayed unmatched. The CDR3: CASSLLIAGEQFF. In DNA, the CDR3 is TGTGCCAGCAGTTTGTTAATAGCGGGTGAGCAGTTCTTC.

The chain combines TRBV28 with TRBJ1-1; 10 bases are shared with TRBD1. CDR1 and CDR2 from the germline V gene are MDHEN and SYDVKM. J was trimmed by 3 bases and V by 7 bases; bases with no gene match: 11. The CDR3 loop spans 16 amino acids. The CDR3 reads CASTIGGQGLHTEAFF. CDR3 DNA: TGTGCCAGCACCATTGGGGGACAGGGGTTACACACTGAAGCTTTCTTT.

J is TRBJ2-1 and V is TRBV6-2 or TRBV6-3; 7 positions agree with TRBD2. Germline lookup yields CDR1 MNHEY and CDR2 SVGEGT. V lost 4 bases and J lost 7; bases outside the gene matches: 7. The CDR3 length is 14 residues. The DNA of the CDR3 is TGTGCCAGCAGTTGGGGGGAACTAGCGAATGAGCAGTTCTTC. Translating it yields CASSWGELANEQFF.

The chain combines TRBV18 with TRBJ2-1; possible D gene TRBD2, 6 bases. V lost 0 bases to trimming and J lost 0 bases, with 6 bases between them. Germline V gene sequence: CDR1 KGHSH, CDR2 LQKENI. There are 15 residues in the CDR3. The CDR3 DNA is TGTGCCAGCTCACCACCCGGGAGCTCCTACAATGAGCAGTTCTTC. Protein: CASSPPGSSYNEQFF. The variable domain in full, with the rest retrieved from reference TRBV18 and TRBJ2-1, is NAGVMQNPRHLVRRRGQEARLRCSPMKGHSHVYWYRQLPEEGLKFMVYLQKENIIDESGMPKERFSAEFPKEGPSILRIQQVVRGDSAAYFCASSPPGSSYNEQFFGPGTRLTVL.

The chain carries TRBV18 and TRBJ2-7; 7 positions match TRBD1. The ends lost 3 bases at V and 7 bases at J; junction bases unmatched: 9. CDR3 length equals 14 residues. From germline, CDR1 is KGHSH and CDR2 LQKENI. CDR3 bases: TGTGCCAGCTCACCCCCCCCAGGGGGAGAAGAGCAGTACTTC. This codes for CASSPPPGGEEQYF.

The CDR3 DNA reads TGTGGGGGGGGTGGTACAGATACGCAGTATTTT. It translates to CGGGGTDTQYF. This rearrangement joins TRBV30 to TRBJ2-3; 7 nucleotides match TRBD2. The length of the CDR3 is 11 residues. Looked up from germline, CDR1 is GTSNPN and CDR2 is SVGIG (reference sequence).

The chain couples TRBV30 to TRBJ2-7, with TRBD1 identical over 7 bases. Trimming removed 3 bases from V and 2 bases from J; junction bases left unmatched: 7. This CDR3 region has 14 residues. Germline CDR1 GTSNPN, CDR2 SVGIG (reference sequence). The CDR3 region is CAWRLGGPPYEQYF. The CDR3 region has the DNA TGTGCCTGGAGACTAGGGGGCCCCCCCTACGAGCAGTACTTC.